A single sample is the source of the 21 T cell receptor beta chains below, sequenced in a study of shared clonotypes between healthy human individuals. The method was immunoSEQ multiplex PCR; TCRdb's version includes in-frame clones alone and lacks a portion of them. The sample holds some 1,100,000 clones, more than 75% seen once. Sequenced sample: memory CD4+ T cells from PBMCs. Subset indicated: CD45RA-negative fraction. These receptors all come from a man aged 18 to 30 in good health. Some clones in this sample may be carry-over from other donors' samples.

The chain is built from TRBV18 and TRBJ1-2; possible D gene TRBD1, 6 bases. Germline loops: CDR1 KGHSH, CDR2 LQKENI. V was clipped by 3 bases and J by 4 bases, with 15 bases between them. The CDR3 spans 15 residues. In DNA, the CDR3 is TGTGCCAGCTCACCGGGCCGGGACACTCCCTATGGCTACACCTTC. Its protein is CASSPGRDTPYGYTF.

The chain combines TRBV6-5 with TRBJ2-2, with 7 bases identical to TRBD2. This CDR3 has 15 residues. V shed 6 bases and J 5 bases; nucleotides not matched to a gene: 9. Germline CDR1 is MNHEY and CDR2 is SVGAGI. In DNA, the CDR3 is TGTGCCAGCAGCCAATCGGTTAGCGGGACCGGGGAGCTGTTTTTT. It codes for CASSQSVSGTGELFF.

This clone was picked up many times. Additional DNA sequences in this sample encode the identical CDR3. The chain is built from TRBV19 and TRBJ2-6; no definite D call. CDR3 length: 15 amino acids. Trimming took off 3 bases at V and 0 bases at J, with 6 bases between the two ends. Per the germline V gene, CDR1 is LNHDA and CDR2 is SQIVND (reference sequence). CDR3 in amino acids: CASSIGNSGANVLTF. Written as DNA, the CDR3 is TGTGCCAGTAGTATTGGTAACTCTGGGGCCAACGTCCTGACTTTC.

This clone appeared once. This CDR3 reads CASGKSTGGAYNEQFF. DNA for the CDR3: TGTGCCAGCGGAAAGTCAACAGGGGGCGCGTACAATGAGCAGTTCTTC. V usage is TRBV11-2 and J usage is TRBJ2-1; 9 bases are shared with TRBD1. Germline-derived CDR1 and CDR2 are SGHAT and FQNNGV. The CDR3 runs to 16 residues. Trimming removed 8 bases from V and 4 bases from J; junction bases left unmatched: 12.

The CDR3 DNA reads as TGTGCCAGCAGCGAGACAGGGTATGGCTACACCTTC. Its protein is CASSETGYGYTF. The chain has TRBV7-9 and TRBJ1-2; 7 bases line up with TRBD1. Trimming took 5 bases from V and 5 from J; bases not matched to a gene: 2. CDR3 length: 12 residues. Germline loops: CDR1 SEHNR, CDR2 FQNEAQ (reference sequence).

The chain links TRBV7-2 to TRBJ2-1, with no clear D. V was clipped by 0 bases and J by 0 bases, with 6 bases between them. Germline V CDR1 and CDR2: SGHTA, FQGNSA. This CDR3 comprises 15 residues. Here the CDR3 reads CASSLAANSYNEQFF. CDR3 DNA: TGTGCCAGCAGCTTAGCGGCCAACTCCTACAATGAGCAGTTCTTC. The entire variable domain, with the rest obtained from reference TRBV7-2 and TRBJ2-1, is as follows: GAGVSQSPSNKVTEKGKDVELRCDPISGHTALYWYRQSLGQGLEFLIYFQGNSAPDKSGLPSDRFSAERTGGSVSTLTIQRTQQEDSAVYLCASSLAANSYNEQFFGPGTRLTVL.

This clone was detected once. The rearrangement uses TRBV5-8 and TRBJ1-2; D uncertain. Trimming cost V 4 bases and J 4 bases, with 8 bases left between them. The germline V gene encodes CDR1 SGHTS and CDR2 YDEGEE. This CDR3 contains 12 residues. The CDR3, as DNA: TGTGCCAGCAGCAGGAACAGCTATGGCTACACCTTC. Translating gives CASSRNSYGYTF.

The CDR3, as DNA: TGTGCCAGCAGCCGCGAGGGGACAGGGGCGTATCAGCCCCAGCATTTT. Its translation: CASSREGTGAYQPQHF. V usage is TRBV7-8 and J usage is TRBJ1-5; TRBD1 matches at 10 bases. From germline, CDR1 is SGHVS and CDR2 FQNEAQ. Trimming cost V 5 bases and J 5 bases; bases outside gene matches: 9. This CDR3 contains 16 residues.

V usage is TRBV6-1 and J usage is TRBJ1-4; 8 positions match TRBD1. Germline V gene data show CDR1 as MNHNS and CDR2 as SASEGT. V lost 3 bases, J lost 4 bases, and 4 bases stayed unmatched. The CDR3 runs 15 residues. As DNA, the CDR3 is TGTGCCAGCAGTGACACAGACAGGGGTAATGAAAAACTGTTTTTT. Protein product: CASSDTDRGNEKLFF.

The chain employs TRBV5-8 and TRBJ1-1; a possible D gene is TRBD1 (6 bases). V lost 6 bases, J lost 3 bases, and 15 bases lay in between. CDR1 SGHTS and CDR2 YDEGEE come from the germline V gene. This CDR3 has 14 amino acids. The CDR3, as DNA: TGTGCCAGCATCATACAGGGCGGACACACTGAAGCTTTCTTT. Protein product: CASIIQGGHTEAFF.

The CDR3 reads CASRPSGRTDTQYF. The CDR3 DNA sequence: TGTGCTAGTAGGCCTAGCGGGAGAACAGATACGCAGTATTTT. The genes are TRBV12-5 and TRBJ2-3; 10 positions match TRBD2. V gave up 8 bases and J gave up 3 bases; unmatched junction bases: 5. CDR1 is LGHNT, CDR2 FRNRAP, per germline. The CDR3 is 14 amino acids.

J is TRBJ2-3 and V is TRBV5-4, with D possibly being TRBD1 (5 bases). The CDR3 covers 14 residues. Germline CDR1 reads SGHNT; CDR2 reads YYREEE (reference sequence). Trimming stripped 0 bases from V and 5 bases from J, with 10 bases between. This chain's CDR3 is CASSLVPQGDTQYF. In nucleotides, the CDR3 is TGTGCCAGCAGCTTGGTCCCTCAGGGAGATACGCAGTATTTT.

The genes are TRBV4-2 and TRBJ2-5; D perhaps matches TRBD2 (7 bases). There are 15 residues in the CDR3. V shed 0 bases and J shed 5 bases, with 13 bases lying between them. Germline loops: CDR1 LGHNA, CDR2 YNFKEQ. The CDR3 DNA sequence: TGTGCCAGCAGCCAAGATGAGGGGGGGAGGGAGACCCAGTACTTC. Translated, it gives CASSQDEGGRETQYF.

This chain joins TRBV2 and TRBJ1-2; 7 bases map to TRBD1. The CDR3 length is 13 residues. CDR1 and CDR2 from the germline V gene are SNHLY and FYNNEI. Losses at the gene ends were 7 bases for V and 2 bases for J; bases not matched to a gene: 4. The CDR3 reads CASNPQGNYGYTF. The CDR3, as DNA: TGTGCCAGCAACCCACAGGGGAACTATGGCTACACCTTC. Drawing the rest from reference TRBV2 and TRBJ1-2, the complete variable domain is EPEVTQTPSHQVTQMGQEVILRCVPISNHLYFYWYRQILGQKVEFLVSFYNNEISEKSEIFDDQFSVERPDGSNFTLKIRSTKLEDSAMYFCASNPQGNYGYTFGSGTRLTVV.

V gene TRBV14 combines with J gene TRBJ2-1, with D hard to call. Per germline, CDR1 SGHDN and CDR2 FVKESK. Trimming took off 2 bases at V and 4 bases at J, with 6 bases between the two ends. The CDR3 is 13 residues long. The CDR3 loop reads CASSQKQYNEQFF. The CDR3 nucleotides read TGTGCCAGCAGCCAAAAACAGTACAATGAGCAGTTCTTC.

This chain joins TRBV4-3 and TRBJ2-3, with 9 bases identical to TRBD2. The V gene end was trimmed by 4 bases and the J gene end by 0 bases; junction bases not matched to a gene: 2. The CDR3 is made up of 15 amino acids. Germline CDR1 reads LGHNA; CDR2 reads YSLEER. The CDR3 loop is CASSRREGSTDTQYF. As DNA, the CDR3 is TGCGCCAGCAGCCGGCGGGAGGGAAGCACAGATACGCAGTATTTT.

The genes are TRBV5-4 and TRBJ2-7; D gene uncertain. V was pared by 3 bases and J by 0 bases, with 13 bases between. The CDR3 length is 15 residues. Germline V gene data show CDR1 as SGHNT and CDR2 as YYREEE (reference sequence). In nucleotides, the CDR3 is TGTGCCAGCAGCTCGGCCGTTTCCCTCTCCTACGAGCAGTACTTC. Amino acids: CASSSAVSLSYEQYF.

The chain links TRBV2 to TRBJ2-7; D possibly matches TRBD1 or TRBD2 (5 bases each). The CDR3 is made up of 12 amino acids. From germline, CDR1 is SNHLY and CDR2 FYNNEI. CDR3 in DNA: TGTGTGCTGGGACGGAACAACTACGAGCAGTACTTC. Translating gives CVLGRNNYEQYF.

The rearrangement links TRBV10-3 to TRBJ2-7; D possibly corresponds to TRBD2 (5 bases). Germline V gene data show CDR1 as ENHRY and CDR2 as SYGVKD. Trimming took 2 bases from V and 3 from J, leaving 8 bases between them. This CDR3 contains 13 residues. This CDR3 is CAISERGSYEQYF. For the CDR3, the DNA is TGTGCCATCAGTGAGAGAGGGAGCTACGAGCAGTACTTC.

V is TRBV10-1 and J is TRBJ2-3, with D possibly TRBD2 on 6 matching bases. Trimming took off 0 bases at V and 2 bases at J, with 12 bases between the two ends. Germline CDR1 reads WNHNN; CDR2 reads SYGVQD (reference sequence). This CDR3 is built from 16 residues. The CDR3 here is CASSESKAGFTDTQYF. The CDR3 nucleotides are TGCGCCAGCAGTGAGTCGAAGGCGGGATTCACAGATACGCAGTATTTT.

The rearrangement joins TRBV10-3 to TRBJ2-7; D is possibly TRBD1 or TRBD2 (5 bases each). Looked up from germline, CDR1 is ENHRY and CDR2 is SYGVKD. V was clipped by 9 bases and J by 0 bases, with 9 bases between them. The CDR3 covers 12 residues. The CDR3 here is CAIRGTSYEQYF. Written as DNA, the CDR3 is TGTGCCATACGGGGCACCTCCTACGAGCAGTACTTC.